These 17 T cell receptor beta chains came from one sample sequenced in a study of OX40 agonist ivuxolimab in advanced cancers. The repertoire was sequenced with immunoSEQ multiplex PCR; TCRdb's copy has only in-frame clones and lacks some. The data show about 40,000 clones, with more than 75% seen just once and about a sixth held by the top ten. The sample in question was CD4+ or CD8+ T cells sorted from blood, obtained in a trial of the OX40 agonist ivuxolimab. The origin of the receptors is an adult with an advanced solid tumor such as melanoma, head and neck, liver or kidney cancer.

This rearrangement joins TRBV9 to TRBJ1-2; no definite D call. From germline, CDR1 is SGDLS and CDR2 YYNGEE. The V gene lost 3 bases and the J gene lost 6 bases, with 9 bases spanning the gap. This CDR3 has 12 amino acids. The CDR3 DNA reads as TGTGCCAGCAGCGCCCTGGTGGATGGCTACACCTTC. It yields the protein CASSALVDGYTF. The full variable domain, with the rest looked up from reference TRBV9 and TRBJ1-2, is DSGVTQTPKHLITATGQRVTLRCSPRSGDLSVYWYQQSLDQGLQFLIQYYNGEERAKGNILERFSAQQFPDLHSELNLSSLELGDSALYFCASSALVDGYTFGSGTRLTVV.

The V call is TRBV5-8, the J call TRBJ2-1; D uncertain. V was shortened by 4 bases and J by 0 bases, with 11 bases between the two germline ends. The CDR3 extends over 15 amino acids. Germline V gene sequence: CDR1 SGHTS, CDR2 YDEGEE. The CDR3 coding sequence is TGTGCCAGCAGCCATGGAACTAACTCCTACAATGAGCAGTTCTTC. This sequence encodes CASSHGTNSYNEQFF.

The chain joins TRBV7-2 to TRBJ1-5; D ambiguous. This CDR3 is built from 13 residues. V lost 3 bases and J 6 bases, leaving 9 bases between the germline ends. CDR1 SGHTA and CDR2 FQGNSA come from the germline V gene. CDR3 sequence: CASSLDDFQPQHF. In nucleotides, the CDR3 is TGTGCCAGCAGCTTGGACGACTTTCAGCCCCAGCATTTT.

The V call is TRBV4-3, the J call TRBJ1-5; D is ambiguous. V shed 0 bases and J shed 8 bases, with 14 bases lying between them. There are 15 residues in the CDR3. In germline, CDR1 is LGHNA, CDR2 YSLEER. CDR3 protein: CASSQDTAPAEPQHF. As DNA, the CDR3 is TGCGCCAGCAGCCAAGATACTGCCCCGGCGGAGCCCCAGCATTTT.

This clone was detected only once. This sequence joins TRBV25-1 and TRBJ1-1, with TRBD1 matching over 7 bases. CDR1 is MGHDK, CDR2 SYGVNS, per germline. V was pared by 9 bases and J by 0 bases, with 13 bases of the junction left unmatched. The CDR3 loop spans 16 amino acids. CDR3 residues: CASAGQLGSMNTEAFF. The DNA of the CDR3 is TGTGCCAGTGCGGGACAGCTAGGGAGCATGAACACTGAAGCTTTCTTT.

This clone has only one observation. The chain uses TRBV9 and TRBJ2-1; D may be TRBD2 (5 bases). CDR1 is SGDLS, CDR2 YYNGEE, per germline. CDR3 length: 14 amino acids. The V end lost 4 bases, the J end lost 2 bases, and 10 bases lay between the germline ends. The CDR3 loop reads CASSPGTAYNEQFF. DNA of the CDR3: TGTGCCAGCAGCCCGGGAACCGCCTACAATGAGCAGTTCTTC.

The chain joins TRBV27 to TRBJ2-7, with 10 nucleotides matching TRBD2. This CDR3 has 14 residues. Germline V CDR1 and CDR2: MNHEY, SMNVEV (reference sequence). Trimming at V came to 2 bases and at J to 6 bases, leaving 4 bases not matched to a gene. The CDR3 region is CASSLIGLAAEQYF. In nucleotides, the CDR3 is TGTGCCAGCAGTTTAATAGGACTAGCGGCCGAGCAGTACTTC.

The V call is TRBV4-1, the J call TRBJ1-1; D uncertain. This CDR3 contains 14 residues. Germline V gene lookup returns CDR1 MGHRA and CDR2 YSYEKL. V lost 2 bases, J lost 2 bases, and 9 bases lay in between. In nucleotides, the CDR3 is TGCGCCAGCAGCCAAAGGGTGGTTAACACTGAAGCTTTCTTT. Its protein product is CASSQRVVNTEAFF.

DNA of the CDR3: TGTGCCAGCAGCTTAATCGACAGGGACACTGAAGCTTTCTTT. It specifies CASSLIDRDTEAFF. J is TRBJ1-1 and V is TRBV13; 7 bases align to TRBD1. Germline-derived CDR1 and CDR2 are PRHDT and FYEKMQ (reference sequence). Trimming at V came to 2 bases and at J to 3 bases, leaving 3 bases not matched to a gene. This CDR3 spans 14 amino acids.

V gene TRBV27 combines with J gene TRBJ1-1, with D perhaps TRBD1 (5 bases). This CDR3 has 13 residues. CDR1 is MNHEY and CDR2 is SMNVEV in the germline V gene (reference sequence). The V end lost 0 bases, the J end lost 8 bases, and 10 bases lay between the germline ends. CDR3 residues: CASSLSRGREAFF. CDR3 bases: TGTGCCAGCAGTTTATCGCGGGGACGGGAAGCTTTCTTT.

This rearrangement joins TRBV23-1 to TRBJ1-2, with 9 bases that match TRBD1. TRBV23-1 is known as an ORF, though its function is uncertain. With 6 bases clipped from V and 4 bases from J, the junction kept 9 bases outside the gene matches. This CDR3 is built from 15 residues. CDR3 bases: TGCGCCAGCAGCCCCCGGGACAGGGCTAGCTATGGCTACACCTTC. This translates into CASSPRDRASYGYTF.

The CDR3, as DNA: TGTGCCAGCAGTGAGGGTACGTTCTACGAGCAGTACTTC. Its translation is CASSEGTFYEQYF. This chain joins TRBV2 and TRBJ2-7; D gene ambiguous. Trimming left V 3 bases short and J 3 bases short, with 9 bases between. Germline V gives CDR1 SNHLY, CDR2 FYNNEI. The CDR3 has 13 residues. The complete variable domain, with remaining parts taken from reference TRBV2 and TRBJ2-7, reads EPEVTQTPSHQVTQMGQEVILRCVPISNHLYFYWYRQILGQKVEFLVSFYNNEISEKSEIFDDQFSVERPDGSNFTLKIRSTKLEDSAMYFCASSEGTFYEQYFGPGTRLTVT.

The chain carries TRBV13 and TRBJ2-7; D is tentatively TRBD1 or TRBD2 (5 bases each). The V end was cut by 6 bases, the J end by 4 bases, with 13 bases between. Looked up from germline, CDR1 is PRHDT and CDR2 is FYEKMQ (reference sequence). CDR3 length: 13 amino acids. Here the CDR3 DNA reads TGTGCCAGCAGTTGGCAGGGAGAATACGAGCAGTACTTC. Its translation is CASSWQGEYEQYF.

This clone was found a few times. The chain links TRBV19 to TRBJ1-5; no reliable D call. CDR3 length: 13 amino acids. CDR1 is LNHDA and CDR2 is SQIVND in the germline V gene (reference sequence). Trimming took off 3 bases at V and 7 bases at J, with 10 bases between the two ends. For the CDR3, the DNA is TGTGCCAGTAGTATCTCGTGGTACCAGCCCCAGCATTTT. This translates into CASSISWYQPQHF.

CDR3 DNA: TGCGCCAGCAGGTTAGGGACAGGGGGCAATCAGCCCCAGCATTTT. This sequence encodes CASRLGTGGNQPQHF. The rearrangement uses TRBV5-1 and TRBJ1-5, with 10 bases aligning to TRBD1. CDR1 SGHRS and CDR2 YFSETQ come from the germline V gene. The CDR3 sequence is 15 residues long. Germline trimming cut 5 bases from V and 2 bases from J; bases unmatched to any gene: 4. The full variable domain, rest sourced from reference TRBV5-1 and TRBJ1-5, is KAGVTQTPRYLIKTRGQQVTLSCSPISGHRSVSWYQQTPGQGLQFLFEYFSETQRNKGNFPGRFSGRQFSNSRSEMNVSTLELGDSALYLCASRLGTGGNQPQHFGDGTRLSIL.

CDR3 region: CASSLDSGDTQYF. CDR3 DNA sequence: TGTGCCAGCAGCTTAGATAGCGGGGATACGCAGTATTTT. The rearrangement joins TRBV7-6 to TRBJ2-3; 7 nucleotides align to TRBD2. Germline V gene data show CDR1 as SGHVS and CDR2 as FNYEAQ. With 1 base clipped from V and 6 bases from J, the junction kept 1 base outside the gene matches. There are 13 residues in the CDR3.

V usage is TRBV7-8 and J usage is TRBJ1-4; D call uncertain. This CDR3 spans 14 amino acids. V lost 3 bases to trimming and J lost 4 bases, with 9 bases between them. CDR1 is SGHVS and CDR2 is FQNEAQ in the germline V gene. CDR3 in amino acids: CASSLNQLNEKLFF. The CDR3 DNA is TGTGCCAGCAGCTTGAATCAGCTTAATGAAAAACTGTTTTTT.